This record concerns one T cell receptor beta chain sequence. The study drew participants aged about 18 to 95 years from roughly 25 US areas. The CDR3 runs to 14 residues. Germline-derived CDR1 and CDR2 are SGHDT and YYEEEE. Trimming at V came to 5 bases and at J to 4 bases, leaving 7 bases not matched to a gene. The data derive from a study of blood T cell repertoires in COVID-19. Produced via immunoSEQ multiplex PCR; TCRdb's table is partial and in-frame only. The sample lists 180,000 or so clones, around four fifths seen once, with around 3.6% in the top ten. Sequencing was performed on PBMCs or T cells enriched from blood (not recorded which). The origin of this receptor is a woman between 50 and 59 years old in a cohort exposed to, infected with or recovered from COVID-19 (not recorded which). The chain combines TRBV5-6 with TRBJ2-7; 9 positions agree with TRBD1. The CDR3 region is CASSPGTGKYEQYF. CDR3 nucleotide sequence: TGTGCCAGCAGTCCCGGGACAGGGAAGTACGAGCAGTACTTC.